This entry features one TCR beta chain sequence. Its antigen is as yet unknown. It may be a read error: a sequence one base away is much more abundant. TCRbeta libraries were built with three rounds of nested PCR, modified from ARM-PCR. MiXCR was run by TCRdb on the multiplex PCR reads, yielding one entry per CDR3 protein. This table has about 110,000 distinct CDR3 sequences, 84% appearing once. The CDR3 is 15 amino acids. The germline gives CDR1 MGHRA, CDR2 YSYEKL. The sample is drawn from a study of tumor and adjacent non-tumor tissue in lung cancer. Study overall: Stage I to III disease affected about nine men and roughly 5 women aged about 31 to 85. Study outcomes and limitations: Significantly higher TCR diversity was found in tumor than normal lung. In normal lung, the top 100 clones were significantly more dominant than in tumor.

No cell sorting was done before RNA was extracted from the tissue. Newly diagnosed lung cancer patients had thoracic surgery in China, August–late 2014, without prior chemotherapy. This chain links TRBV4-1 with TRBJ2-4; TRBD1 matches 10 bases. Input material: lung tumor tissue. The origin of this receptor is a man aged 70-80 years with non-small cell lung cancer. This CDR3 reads CVGSGTGDLSNIQYF. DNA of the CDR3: TGCGTCGGCAGCGGGACAGGGGATTTGAGTAACATTCAGTACTTC.